This is a list of T cell receptor beta chains from one sample in a study of metastatic and nonmetastatic thyroid tumors. From the PCR reads, TCRdb re-called clones with MiXCR. This sample has 45,000 to 65,000 clones; approximately 22% occur once, and the top ten carry 4% to 5%. The specimen sequenced was blood. These receptors were collected from a female donor with papillary thyroid cancer or a benign thyroid nodule (not recorded which). Some clones in this sample may be carry-over from other donors' samples. CDR3s include the opening cysteine and the closing phenylalanine or tryptophan. The D gene is left open where the match is weak. For some rows the clone size is stated as once, few or many, or as a class when expanded; others skip it.

d_call,v_call,j_call,clone_size,cdr3_aa,cdr3_nt
.,TRBV20-1,TRBJ1-1,many,CSARVRPADTEAFF,TGCAGTGCTAGGGTCCGTCCAGCGGACACTGAAGCTTTCTTT
TRBD1,TRBV6-9,TRBJ1-1,.,CASSYTGGETESSF,TGTGCCAGCAGTTATACAGGGGGCGAGACTGAATCTTCCTTT
.,TRBV5-4,TRBJ2-7,many,CASSSTYEQYF,TGTGCCAGCAGTTCTACCTACGAGCAGTACTTC
.,TRBV5-1,TRBJ2-2,.,CASSLVRAENTGELFF,TGCGCCAGCAGCTTGGTGCGGGCGGAGAACACCGGGGAGCTGTTTTTT
.,TRBV5-1,TRBJ2-3,.,CASTSGPETDRKYF,TGCGCCAGCACCTCAGGGCCAGAGACAGATAGGAAGTATTTT
.,TRBV10-3,TRBJ1-1,.,CAISVAGSNTDAFF,TGTGCCATCAGTGTTGCGGGATCTAACACTGATGCTTTCTTT
TRBD1,TRBV28,TRBJ1-5,many,CASSLWGTGGGNQPQHF,TGTGCCAGCAGTTTATGGGGGACAGGGGGCGGCAATCAGCCCCAGCATTTT
TRBD2,TRBV12-3/TRBV12-4,TRBJ2-5,many,CASSLGGGGPETQYF,TGTGCCAGCAGTTTAGGGGGGGGAGGGCCGGAGACCCAGTACTTC
.,TRBV9,TRBJ2-2,many,CASSVPSGRGELFF,TGTGCCAGCAGCGTCCCCTCAGGCCGTGGGGAGCTGTTTTTT
.,TRBV19,TRBJ1-5,many,CASSQEGYQPQHF,TGTGCCAGTAGTCAGGAGGGGTATCAGCCCCAGCATTTT
.,TRBV12-3/TRBV12-4,TRBJ2-6,many,CASTSTGMGANVLTF,TGTGCCAGCACCAGTACAGGGATGGGGGCCAACGTCCTGACTTTC
TRBD1,TRBV20-1,TRBJ1-5,many,CSASPPDRSNQPQHF,TGCAGTGCTAGCCCTCCGGACAGGAGCAATCAGCCCCAGCATTTT
.,TRBV6-1,TRBJ2-7,many,CASTLTFSYEQYF,TGTGCCAGCACACTGACTTTCTCCTACGAGCAGTACTTC
.,TRBV11-2,TRBJ1-1,.,CASSQDIDTEAFF,TGTGCCAGCAGCCAGGATATTGACACTGAAGCTTTCTTT